This T cell receptor (beta chain) was retrieved from a study of blood T cell repertoires in COVID-19. The overall study: The samples span acute and convalescent COVID-19 from the United States, Italy and Spain. Nucleic acid was either cDNA or gDNA, and it came from T cells, B-cell-depleted T cells, or PBMCs.

Authors' analysis steps: Reference gene primer amplification yielded estimated nucleated cell counts. Sequencing was performed with immunoSEQ multiplex PCR; in TCRdb, only in-frame clones are kept and a portion is missing. The D gene and trimming were derived from the DNA, and the V and J assignments and clone size from that table. The sample lists approximately 52,000 clones, more than 85% occurring once. CDR3 length equals 13 residues. V lost 4 bases and J lost 7, with 15 bases in between. Germline assignment: CDR1 SGHRS and CDR2 YFSETQ. Sequences were obtained from peripheral blood. The receptor comes from a human donor with active COVID-19. The donor label of this sample is uncertain. The chain combines TRBV5-1 with TRBJ2-7; weak D call: TRBD1 (6 bases). The CDR3 coding sequence is TGCGCCAGCAGCCTACAGGGAGCAAGGGAGCAGTACTTC. Its protein product is CASSLQGAREQYF.